The 21 T cell receptor beta chains reported below all come from one sample, sequenced in a study of PD-L1 blockade in urothelial cancer. Repertoires were generated with immunoSEQ multiplex PCR, while TCRdb's copy carries only in-frame clones and drops some. The table records about 91,000 clones, less than 90% of them present only once. Specified time point: peripheral blood 6 weeks after treatment start. The specimen was PBMCs, collected around atezolizumab (anti-PD-L1) treatment. The receptors derive from a man aged 65 to 79 with urothelial cancer.

Of note for this clone: Other DNA sequences within the sample encode an identical CDR3. The V call is TRBV19, the J call TRBJ2-2; maybe TRBD1 (6 bases). The V gene lost 2 bases and the J gene lost 6 bases, with 7 bases spanning the gap. CDR1 and CDR2 (germline): LNHDA, SQIVND (reference sequence). CDR3 length equals 13 residues. The CDR3 DNA is TGTGCCAGTAGTATACAGGGGTCCGGGGAGCTGTTTTTT. It translates to CASSIQGSGELFF. The full variable domain, in which reference TRBV19 and TRBJ2-2 provide the parts outside the CDR3, is DGGITQSPKYLFRKEGQNVTLSCEQNLNHDAMYWYRQDPGQGLRLIYYSQIVNDFQKGDIAEGYSVSREKKESFPLTVTSAQKNPTAFYLCASSIQGSGELFFGEGSRLTVL.

CDR3 coding DNA: TGCAGCGTGGTACAGGACAGCACAGATACGCAGTATTTT. Translated, it gives CSVVQDSTDTQYF. The genes are TRBV29-1 and TRBJ2-3, with D perhaps matching TRBD1 (5 bases). Germline V gene lookup returns CDR1 SQVTM and CDR2 ANQGSEA. The CDR3 covers 13 residues. Trimming took 6 bases from V and 0 from J, leaving 10 bases between them.

This clone was counted only a few times. The chain uses TRBV5-1 and TRBJ2-7, with 7 bases fitting TRBD2. Trimming at V came to 4 bases and at J to 6 bases, leaving 10 bases not matched to a gene. CDR1 and CDR2 (germline): SGHRS, YFSETQ. The CDR3 length is 14 residues. The CDR3 region is CASSMGSTSSEQYF. In nucleotides, the CDR3 is TGCGCCAGCAGCATGGGATCGACTAGCAGCGAGCAGTACTTC.

V usage is TRBV2 and J usage is TRBJ2-3; 7 nucleotides line up with TRBD2. The CDR3 contains 15 residues. Germline V CDR1 and CDR2: SNHLY, FYNNEI. J was trimmed by 5 bases and V by 6 bases; bases with no gene match: 11. CDR3 protein: CASRGEGLWGDTQYF. The CDR3, as DNA: TGTGCCAGCAGGGGGGAGGGGCTCTGGGGAGATACGCAGTATTTT.

V usage is TRBV6-5 and J usage is TRBJ1-1; maybe TRBD1 (5 bases). The V end lost 7 bases, the J end lost 5 bases, and 14 bases lay between the germline ends. This CDR3 has 13 amino acids. Germline V CDR1 and CDR2: MNHEY, SVGAGI. The CDR3 loop reads CASTMGGGTEAFF. CDR3 sequence (DNA): TGTGCCAGCACCATGGGGGGGGGAACTGAAGCTTTCTTT.

The V and J genes are TRBV9 and TRBJ2-3, with 7 positions matching TRBD1. Germline V gene lookup returns CDR1 SGDLS and CDR2 YYNGEE. The CDR3 contains 14 residues. The V segment lost 3 bases and the J segment 3 bases; nucleotides outside the gene matches: 4. The CDR3 protein is CASSALTGTDTQYF. The DNA for the CDR3 is TGTGCCAGCAGCGCACTGACAGGGACAGATACGCAGTATTTT.

This chain connects TRBV11-3 to TRBJ2-3; tentatively, D is TRBD2 (7 bases). This CDR3 has 15 amino acids. The V end was cut by 4 bases, the J end by 2 bases, with 13 bases between. Germline CDR1 and CDR2: SGHNT and YENEEA. The CDR3 spells CASSSTGGDTDTQYF. The CDR3 bases are TGTGCCAGCAGCTCGACGGGGGGCGACACAGATACGCAGTATTTT.

The table lists this clone with a count of one. Here the CDR3 reads CASSLGSGETQYF. The CDR3 nucleotides read TGTGCCAGCAGCTTAGGGAGCGGGGAGACCCAGTACTTC. V and J are TRBV7-3 and TRBJ2-5, with D possibly being TRBD2 (6 bases). The CDR3 sequence is 13 residues long. From germline, CDR1 is SGHTA and CDR2 FQGTGA. V was clipped by 2 bases and J by 5 bases, with 9 bases between them.

The chain employs TRBV6-5 and TRBJ1-2; 11 bases fit TRBD1. In germline, CDR1 is MNHEY, CDR2 SVGAGI. The CDR3 sequence is 16 residues long. With 4 bases clipped from V and 4 bases from J, the junction kept 8 bases outside the gene matches. The CDR3 DNA reads TGTGCCAGCAGTTCCACTGGACAGGGGGCCTTCTATGGCTACACCTTC. This codes for CASSSTGQGAFYGYTF.

The chain employs TRBV30 and TRBJ2-7, with D possibly being TRBD2 (5 bases). The germline V and J ends were trimmed by 1 base and 7 bases, with 8 bases remaining between them. The CDR3 is 11 residues long. Germline assignment: CDR1 GTSNPN and CDR2 SVGIG (reference sequence). CDR3 nucleotide sequence: TGTGCCTGGAGTGAACCGGGAGAGCAGTACTTC. This encodes CAWSEPGEQYF.

J is TRBJ1-2 and V is TRBV5-1; TRBD1 aligns across 7 bases. The germline V gene encodes CDR1 SGHRS and CDR2 YFSETQ. CDR3 length: 14 residues. The ends lost 3 bases at V and 4 bases at J; junction bases unmatched: 6. The CDR3 sequence: CASSSTGWSYGYTF. For the CDR3, the DNA is TGCGCCAGCAGCTCGACAGGGTGGAGCTATGGCTACACCTTC.

The J gene is TRBJ2-7, the V gene TRBV5-4, with 7 bases that match TRBD1. The junction had 9 bases not matched to a gene; V was cut back by 4 bases and J by 2 bases. Per germline, CDR1 SGHNT and CDR2 YYREEE (reference sequence). This CDR3 comprises 15 residues. This CDR3 is CASSTWTGATYEQYF. Written as DNA, the CDR3 is TGTGCCAGCAGCACCTGGACAGGAGCAACCTACGAGCAGTACTTC.

The chain links TRBV12-5 to TRBJ2-1; D may be TRBD1 (5 bases). This CDR3 is built from 16 residues. The germline V and J ends were trimmed by 0 bases and 4 bases, with 13 bases remaining between them. Germline CDR1 LGHNT, CDR2 FRNRAP. Written as DNA, the CDR3 is TGTGCTAGTGGTTTGGTACTTATTAGGGGATACAATGAGCAGTTCTTC. This sequence encodes CASGLVLIRGYNEQFF. The full variable domain, completed using reference TRBV12-5 and TRBJ2-1, is DARVTQTPRHKVTEMGQEVTMRCQPILGHNTVFWYRQTMMQGLELLAYFRNRAPLDDSGMPKDRFSAEMPDATLATLKIQPSEPRDSAVYFCASGLVLIRGYNEQFFGPGTRLTVL.

The chain joins TRBV15 to TRBJ2-7; D is possibly TRBD2 (5 bases). Germline values: CDR1 LNHNV, CDR2 YYDKDF (reference sequence). The CDR3 consists of 13 residues. Trimming pared 0 bases from V and 7 bases from J, leaving 10 bases between. The CDR3 DNA sequence: TGTGCCACCAGCAGAGATAGTAGAGGGGAGCAGTACTTC. This gives the protein CATSRDSRGEQYF.

The gene calls are TRBV27 and TRBJ2-7; tentative D call: TRBD1 (6 bases). V lost 6 bases and J 6 bases, leaving 27 bases between the germline ends. The germline CDR1 and CDR2 sequences are MNHEY and SMNVEV (reference sequence). The CDR3 is 17 amino acids. CDR3 amino acids: CASRRSSSTGRAAEQYF. CDR3 nucleotide sequence: TGTGCCAGCAGACGCTCATCCTCGACAGGAAGAGCGGCCGAGCAGTACTTC.

The chain uses TRBV10-1 and TRBJ1-1; D is possibly TRBD1 (5 bases). Germline V gene data show CDR1 as WNHNN and CDR2 as SYGVQD (reference sequence). The CDR3 has 14 amino acids. V shed 5 bases and J shed 5 bases, with 15 bases lying between them. The CDR3 bases are TGCGCCAGCAGTCTACGTAGGGGTGGTACTGAAGCTTTCTTT. The encoded protein is CASSLRRGGTEAFF.

This clone was seen more than once but under ten times. The chain combines TRBV29-1 with TRBJ1-1; D ambiguous. Germline lookup yields CDR1 SQVTM and CDR2 ANQGSEA. The CDR3 contains 13 residues. V gave up 0 bases and J gave up 6 bases, with 11 bases separating them. CDR3 sequence reads: CSVEDIEVSEAFF. CDR3 DNA: TGCAGCGTTGAAGATATTGAGGTCTCTGAAGCTTTCTTT.

This chain joins TRBV6-4 and TRBJ2-7; 9 bases match TRBD1. The germline V gene has CDR1 MRHNA and CDR2 SNTAGT. The V gene end was trimmed by 3 bases and the J gene end by 9 bases; junction bases not matched to a gene: 6. This CDR3 comprises 13 residues. The CDR3 sequence is CASSEGQGSRQYF. In DNA, the CDR3 is TGTGCCAGCAGTGAGGGACAGGGTAGTCGGCAGTACTTC.

As to this clone: The sample contains more than one DNA sequence encoding this CDR3. The chain uses TRBV19 and TRBJ2-7; tentatively, D is TRBD1 (6 bases). CDR1 and CDR2 from the germline V gene are LNHDA and SQIVND (reference sequence). Between the trimmed V and J ends, which lost 5 bases and 4 bases, there was a span of 12 bases. The CDR3 has 13 residues. In nucleotides, the CDR3 is TGTGCCAGTAGTCCTACAGGGTCGTACGAGCAGTACTTC. Translating gives CASSPTGSYEQYF. Variable domain in full (rest from reference TRBV19 and TRBJ2-7): DGGITQSPKYLFRKEGQNVTLSCEQNLNHDAMYWYRQDPGQGLRLIYYSQIVNDFQKGDIAEGYSVSREKKESFPLTVTSAQKNPTAFYLCASSPTGSYEQYFGPGTRLTVT.

There are a few counts of this clone. The rearrangement uses TRBV6-6 and TRBJ1-1; a possible D gene is TRBD1 (5 bases). The germline gives CDR1 MNHNY, CDR2 SVGAGI (reference sequence). The CDR3 runs 15 residues. Trimming took off 3 bases at V and 2 bases at J, with 13 bases between the two ends. As DNA, the CDR3 is TGTGCCAGCAGTTATCGACAGACAACTAACACTGAAGCTTTCTTT. Translating gives CASSYRQTTNTEAFF.

This chain connects TRBV7-3 to TRBJ2-1, with TRBD2 identical over 15 bases. CDR3 size: 14 residues. The germline gives CDR1 SGHTA, CDR2 FQGTGA. After removal of 3 bases from V and 9 bases from J, the junction contained 0 bases not matched to a gene. The CDR3 here is CASSLGLAGGEQFF. Here the CDR3 DNA reads TGTGCCAGCAGCTTGGGACTAGCGGGGGGTGAGCAGTTCTTC.